The 14 T cell receptor beta chains below come from one sample, sequenced in a study of cytomegalovirus exposure and HLA in healthy donors. Produced via immunoSEQ multiplex PCR; TCRdb's table is partial and in-frame only. The repertoire includes 100,000 to 150,000 clones, approximately 88% of them detected once, and 2% to 2.5% sits in the top ten. Sequencing was carried out using PBMCs. These receptors all come from a woman aged 18-29 years in good health and CMV-seronegative.

The chain combines TRBV27 with TRBJ1-5; weak D call: TRBD1 (6 bases). The CDR3 loop spans 15 amino acids. V lost 4 bases, J lost 3 bases, and 13 bases lay in between. The germline V gene has CDR1 MNHEY and CDR2 SMNVEV (reference sequence). For the CDR3, the DNA is TGTGCCAGCAGTTACACCGGGACAATCAATCAGCCCCAGCATTTT. Amino acids: CASSYTGTINQPQHF.

This sequence joins TRBV7-2 and TRBJ2-3; 9 nucleotides line up with TRBD2. Germline CDR1 is SGHTA and CDR2 is FQGNSA. After removal of 0 bases from V and 5 bases from J, the junction contained 12 bases not matched to a gene. The CDR3 sequence is 18 residues long. The CDR3 DNA sequence: TGTGCCAGCAGCTTAGCCCCGGGACTAGCTAGTACTTTAGATACGCAGTATTTT. This gives the protein CASSLAPGLASTLDTQYF.

V gene TRBV9 combines with J gene TRBJ2-7; 9 bases are a match to TRBD1. Per the germline V gene, CDR1 is SGDLS and CDR2 is YYNGEE. J lost 5 bases, V lost 3 bases, and 9 bases had no gene match. The CDR3 is made up of 15 amino acids. The CDR3 region has the DNA TGTGCCAGCAGCGAGGAGGACAGGGGATCCAACGAGCAGTACTTC. As protein: CASSEEDRGSNEQYF.

V and J are TRBV11-2 and TRBJ2-1; 7 nucleotides match TRBD2. Germline CDR1 is SGHAT and CDR2 is FQNNGV. CDR3 length: 14 amino acids. Unmatched junction bases numbered 1, after V lost 1 base and J lost 4 bases. The CDR3 is CASSLGGGYNEQFF. DNA of the CDR3: TGTGCCAGCAGCTTAGGCGGGGGATACAATGAGCAGTTCTTC. Looking up the rest from reference TRBV11-2 and TRBJ2-1 gives the full variable domain: EAGVAQSPRYKIIEKRQSVAFWCNPISGHATLYWYQQILGQGPKLLIQFQNNGVVDDSQLPKDRFSAERLKGVDSTLKIQPAKLEDSAVYLCASSLGGGYNEQFFGPGTRLTVL.

V gene TRBV27 combines with J gene TRBJ1-5; D is undetermined. The V gene lost 3 bases and the J gene lost 3 bases, with 9 bases spanning the gap. Germline V CDR1 and CDR2: MNHEY, SMNVEV (reference sequence). The CDR3 is 14 amino acids. Here the CDR3 DNA reads TGTGCCAGCAGTTTCGGAGGGCTCAATCAGCCCCAGCATTTT. The encoded protein is CASSFGGLNQPQHF.

The rearrangement links TRBV5-1 to TRBJ1-2, with D maybe TRBD1 (6 bases). Germline V gene sequence: CDR1 SGHRS, CDR2 YFSETQ. CDR3 length equals 14 residues. V was trimmed by 4 bases and J by 6 bases, leaving 16 bases between them. In DNA form, the CDR3 reads TGCGCCAGCAGCGTCGGACAGTCCTTCGATGGCTACACCTTC. It encodes CASSVGQSFDGYTF.

The V and J genes are TRBV6-6 and TRBJ2-7; possibly TRBD1 for D (5 bases). V was clipped by 7 bases and J by 1 base, with 20 bases between them. Germline-derived CDR1 and CDR2 are MNHNY and SVGAGI (reference sequence). This CDR3 has 16 amino acids. This CDR3 reads CASNPPRDRSSYEQYF. In DNA form, the CDR3 reads TGTGCCAGCAACCCTCCTCGAGACAGATCGTCCTACGAGCAGTACTTC.

The chain combines TRBV10-1 with TRBJ2-1; D perhaps matches TRBD1 (5 bases). The germline CDR1 and CDR2 sequences are WNHNN and SYGVQD (reference sequence). V lost 4 bases and J 6 bases, leaving 7 bases between the germline ends. CDR3 length equals 12 residues. This CDR3 reads CASSGQGNEQFF. Written as DNA, the CDR3 is TGCGCCAGCAGTGGTCAGGGCAATGAGCAGTTCTTC.

This CDR3 is CASSTGTGALNEQFF. The CDR3 DNA sequence: TGTGCCAGTTCAACCGGGACAGGGGCATTAAATGAGCAGTTCTTC. V and J are TRBV19 and TRBJ2-1; TRBD1 aligns across 10 bases. Per germline, CDR1 LNHDA and CDR2 SQIVND (reference sequence). V shed 8 bases, J shed 7 bases, and the junction held 11 bases outside the gene matches. CDR3 length equals 15 residues.

The V gene is TRBV30, the J gene TRBJ2-1; no clear D. The CDR3 is 13 residues long. CDR1 and CDR2 (germline): GTSNPN, SVGIG (reference sequence). The germline V and J ends were trimmed by 2 bases and 9 bases, with 14 bases remaining between them. CDR3 coding DNA: TGTGCCTGGAGTCCCCAGGTTCAATCTGAGCAGTTCTTC. It translates to CAWSPQVQSEQFF.

In this sample, this clone turned up once. The chain uses TRBV6-5 and TRBJ2-5, with 10 bases that match TRBD1. Losses at the gene ends were 6 bases for V and 4 bases for J; bases not matched to a gene: 8. Per germline, CDR1 MNHEY and CDR2 SVGAGI. The CDR3 length is 15 residues. The CDR3 DNA sequence: TGTGCCAGCAGCCCGACAGGGGGCATCGGAGAGACCCAGTACTTC. Its translation: CASSPTGGIGETQYF.

The chain employs TRBV29-1 and TRBJ2-7; D is unresolved. Germline loops: CDR1 SQVTM, CDR2 ANQGSEA. CDR3 size: 14 residues. V lost 0 bases, J lost 2 bases, and 11 bases lay in between. The CDR3 loop is CSVEDRSLPYEQYF. CDR3 DNA sequence: TGCAGCGTTGAAGATCGGTCCTTACCCTACGAGCAGTACTTC.

The V and J genes are TRBV5-5 and TRBJ2-2, with D tentatively TRBD1 (6 bases). The germline gives CDR1 SGHKS, CDR2 YYEKEE (reference sequence). The CDR3 is 15 amino acids. Trimming left V 3 bases short and J 3 bases short, with 12 bases between. CDR3 nucleotide sequence: TGTGCCAGCAGCTCCATAACAGGGTACACCGGGGAGCTGTTTTTT. Its translation is CASSSITGYTGELFF.

This rearrangement joins TRBV7-6 to TRBJ2-7; 8 bases map to TRBD1. The germline V gene has CDR1 SGHVS and CDR2 FNYEAQ. V lost 2 bases and J lost 7; bases outside the gene matches: 13. The CDR3 totals 16 residues. The CDR3 DNA sequence: TGTGCCAGCAGCTTAACGGTTGGGCAGGGGGCTCGGGAGCAGTACTTC. Residues: CASSLTVGQGAREQYF.